This T cell receptor (beta chain) derives from a study of TIL therapy for anti-PD-1-resistant metastatic lung cancer. Looking at the study overall: Tumors had a median PD-L1 proportion score of 4.5% to 7%. Median tumor mutation burden was under 1.9 mutations per megabase.

The libraries were made with immunoSEQ v3. Sequencing depth was approximately 2 million read pairs for survey level, about 5-6 million for deep. TCRdb's copy holds only in-frame clones and misses some; the assay was immunoSEQ multiplex PCR. The table shows about 60,000 clones, with more than 75% occurring only once. The V gene lost 7 bases and the J gene lost 9 bases, with 12 bases spanning the gap. Germline-derived CDR1 and CDR2 are MGHDK and SYGVNS. CDR3 length equals 11 residues. Time point indicated: pre-treatment sample, taken before nivolumab and TIL therapy. The V and J genes are TRBV25-1 and TRBJ2-5; D may correspond to TRBD1 or TRBD2 (7 bases each). Sequenced material: blood, taken at baseline. The TCR sequence derives from a person between 25 and 80 years old with non-small cell lung cancer. CDR3 residues: CASTRGGPQYF. The CDR3 bases are TGTGCCAGCACCAGGGGGGGTCCCCAGTACTTC.